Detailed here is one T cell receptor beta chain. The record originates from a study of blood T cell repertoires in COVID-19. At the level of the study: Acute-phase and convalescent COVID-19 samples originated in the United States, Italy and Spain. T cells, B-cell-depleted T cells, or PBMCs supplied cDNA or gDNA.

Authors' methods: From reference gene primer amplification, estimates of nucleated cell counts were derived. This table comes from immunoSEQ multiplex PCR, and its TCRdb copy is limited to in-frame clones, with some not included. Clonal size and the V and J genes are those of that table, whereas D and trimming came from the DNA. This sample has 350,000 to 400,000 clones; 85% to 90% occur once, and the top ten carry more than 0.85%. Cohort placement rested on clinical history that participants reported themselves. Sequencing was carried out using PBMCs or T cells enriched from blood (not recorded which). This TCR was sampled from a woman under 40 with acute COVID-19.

The CDR3 reads CASSSGTVTDTQYF. DNA for the CDR3: TGCGCCAGCAGCTCTGGGACAGTCACAGATACGCAGTATTTT. The chain couples TRBV5-1 to TRBJ2-3; 7 bases match TRBD1. Trimming removed 3 bases from V and 2 bases from J; junction bases left unmatched: 3. The CDR3 covers 14 residues. Germline lookup yields CDR1 SGHRS and CDR2 YFSETQ.